These 32 T cell receptor beta chains were all obtained from the same sample, sequenced in a study of Ad26.COV2.S vaccination and SARS-CoV-2 variants. Clones were read by immunoSEQ multiplex PCR, and TCRdb kept only the in-frame ones, dropping some. The sample contains fewer than 500,000 clones, roughly 88% of which appear only once. Treatment here: roughly 18 received Ad26.COV2.S at low or high dose, single or two shots; roughly five received placebo; per-sample allocation not given. Sampling was performed 63 days after the first vaccine or placebo injection. This specimen was peripheral blood, taken in a trial of Ad26.COV2.S vaccine versus placebo. These receptors all stem from a person aged 18-65 years who received the Ad26.COV2.S COVID-19 vaccine or a placebo.

Here the CDR3 reads CASSLIVTDTQYF. In DNA, the CDR3 is TGTGCCAGCAGCTTAATCGTCACAGATACGCAGTATTTT. The gene calls are TRBV7-3 and TRBJ2-3; D remains ambiguous. V was shortened by 1 base and J by 2 bases, with 4 bases between the two germline ends. The V gene's germline CDR1 is SGHTA and CDR2 FQGTGA. This CDR3 is 13 amino acids long.

The chain links TRBV28 to TRBJ1-1; maybe TRBD1 (5 bases). The CDR3 loop spans 15 amino acids. Trimming cost V 5 bases and J 0 bases, with 13 bases left between them. Germline lookup yields CDR1 MDHEN and CDR2 SYDVKM. The CDR3 nucleotides are TGTGCCAGCAGTGGGTGGGACGGAGTGAACACTGAAGCTTTCTTT. It yields the protein CASSGWDGVNTEAFF.

The chain couples TRBV13 to TRBJ2-1, with D unclear. V was shortened by 3 bases and J by 9 bases, with 6 bases between the two germline ends. The germline gives CDR1 PRHDT, CDR2 FYEKMQ (reference sequence). This CDR3 is built from 11 residues. Here the CDR3 DNA reads TGTGCCAGCAGCTTGGCCAGTGAGCAGTTCTTC. Translated, it gives CASSLASEQFF.

The chain uses TRBV9 and TRBJ1-1, with D perhaps matching TRBD1 (5 bases). Looked up from germline, CDR1 is SGDLS and CDR2 is YYNGEE. The CDR3 is 15 residues long. V was pared by 4 bases and J by 6 bases, with 19 bases between. CDR3 nucleotide sequence: TGTGCCAGCAGCCCCTTTGGGGCGCCTTTTGCTGAAGCTTTCTTT. Translated, it gives CASSPFGAPFAEAFF.

The V and J genes are TRBV6-2 or TRBV6-3 and TRBJ1-6; no definite D call. V was cut by 6 bases and J by 12 bases, with 15 bases left in between. This CDR3 region has 13 residues. Per germline, CDR1 MNHEY and CDR2 SVGEGT. CDR3 in amino acids: CASSSGFSGPLHF. The CDR3, as DNA: TGTGCCAGCAGCTCGGGGTTTTCGGGACCCCTCCACTTT.

The chain is built from TRBV14 and TRBJ1-5; D uncertain. This CDR3 is built from 13 residues. Germline-derived CDR1 and CDR2 are SGHDN and FVKESK. V was cut by 1 base and J by 4 bases, with 5 bases left in between. The chain's CDR3 is CASSQGTNQPQHF. Here the CDR3 DNA reads TGTGCCAGCAGCCAAGGGACGAATCAGCCCCAGCATTTT. The full variable domain, its missing parts supplied by reference TRBV14 and TRBJ1-5, is EAGVTQFPSHSVIEKGQTVTLRCDPISGHDNLYWYRRVMGKEIKFLLHFVKESKQDESGMPNNRFLAERTGGTYSTLKVQPAELEDSGVYFCASSQGTNQPQHFGDGTRLSIL.

The chain has TRBV6-1 and TRBJ1-5; no reliable D call. This CDR3 is 15 amino acids long. V lost 2 bases, J lost 4 bases, and 12 bases lay in between. CDR1 and CDR2 (germline): MNHNS, SASEGT. The CDR3 region is CASSEWWQQNQPQHF. The CDR3 DNA reads TGTGCCAGCAGTGAATGGTGGCAGCAAAATCAGCCCCAGCATTTT.

The chain employs TRBV6-5 and TRBJ2-7; TRBD2 is a possible D gene (5 bases). This CDR3 spans 13 amino acids. The V gene lost 2 bases and the J gene lost 4 bases, with 9 bases spanning the gap. Germline CDR1 and CDR2: MNHEY and SVGAGI. The CDR3 is CASSYAWEYEQYF. DNA of the CDR3: TGTGCCAGCAGTTACGCCTGGGAGTACGAGCAGTACTTC.

The J gene is TRBJ1-1, the V gene TRBV5-6; D is unresolved. The CDR3 runs to 15 residues. Trimming stripped 1 base from V and 1 base from J, with 11 bases between. From germline, CDR1 is SGHDT and CDR2 YYEEEE. CDR3 protein: CASSLPQDPNTEAFF. The CDR3 bases are TGTGCCAGCAGCTTGCCCCAGGACCCGAACACTGAAGCTTTCTTT.

The gene calls are TRBV5-4 and TRBJ1-1, with unresolved D. Trimming left V 3 bases short and J 3 bases short, with 12 bases between. This CDR3 region has 14 residues. Germline CDR1 and CDR2: SGHNT and YYREEE (reference sequence). The DNA of the CDR3 is TGTGCCAGCAGCTACCAGACAAGGGACACTGAAGCTTTCTTT. Translation: CASSYQTRDTEAFF.

This clone was seen just once. The J gene is TRBJ2-3, the V gene TRBV6-4; 8 nucleotides match TRBD2. V gave up 3 bases and J gave up 7 bases; unmatched junction bases: 3. CDR3 length: 13 residues. CDR1 and CDR2 (germline): MRHNA, SNTAGT. CDR3 sequence reads: CASSDTSGNTQYF. The CDR3 DNA reads TGTGCCAGCAGTGATACTAGCGGTAATACGCAGTATTTT.

CDR3 bases: TGTGCCAGCAGTTTAGCGGAATACAATGAGCAGTTCTTC. Translating it yields CASSLAEYNEQFF. The chain joins TRBV12-3 or TRBV12-4 to TRBJ2-1, with unresolved D. V was cut by 0 bases and J by 4 bases, with 4 bases left in between. The CDR3 is 13 amino acids.

The gene calls are TRBV4-3 and TRBJ2-3, with 8 bases matching TRBD1. The V gene end was trimmed by 1 base and the J gene end by 3 bases; junction bases not matched to a gene: 6. CDR1 LGHNA and CDR2 YSLEER come from the germline V gene. The CDR3 is 16 amino acids. CDR3 in DNA: TGCGCCAGCAGCCAAGGCCTGGACAGGGAGACAGATACGCAGTATTTT. The encoded protein is CASSQGLDRETDTQYF.

This chain connects TRBV7-9 to TRBJ2-1, with D unresolved. Germline V gene data show CDR1 as SEHNR and CDR2 as FQNEAQ (reference sequence). The V gene lost 2 bases and the J gene lost 6 bases, with 5 bases spanning the gap. This CDR3 spans 12 amino acids. The CDR3 DNA reads as TGTGCCAGCAGCTTAAGGGCCAATGAGCAGTTCTTC. It codes for CASSLRANEQFF.

The chain is built from TRBV3-1 (or the pseudogene TRBV3-2) and TRBJ2-7; weak D call: TRBD1 (6 bases). V shed 8 bases and J shed 3 bases, with 26 bases lying between them. The germline gives CDR1 LGHDT, CDR2 YNNKEL (reference sequence). This CDR3 is 17 amino acids long. The CDR3 here is CASPFPSLQGPLYEQYF. CDR3 coding DNA: TGTGCCAGCCCCTTCCCTTCCCTACAGGGTCCCCTCTACGAGCAGTACTTC.

This CDR3 is CATSREWDRGQEKLFF. The CDR3 nucleotides are TGTGCCACCAGCAGAGAGTGGGATAGGGGACAAGAAAAACTGTTTTTT. This chain links TRBV15 with TRBJ1-4, with TRBD1 as a possible D gene (6 bases). CDR3 length equals 16 residues. V lost 0 bases and J lost 8, with 16 bases in between. Germline CDR1 is LNHNV and CDR2 is YYDKDF (reference sequence).

V and J are TRBV4-1 and TRBJ2-2, with TRBD2 matching over 12 bases. The germline gives CDR1 MGHRA, CDR2 YSYEKL. Trimming took 1 base from V and 9 from J; bases not matched to a gene: 15. CDR3 length: 19 amino acids. The CDR3 bases are TGCGCCAGCAGCCAAGGCATCTTCAAGACTAGCGGGAGATGGCGGGAGCTGTTTTTT. It yields the protein CASSQGIFKTSGRWRELFF.

This chain joins TRBV6-5 and TRBJ2-7, with D possibly matching TRBD1 (5 bases). Trimming stripped 11 bases from V and 2 bases from J, with 13 bases between. This CDR3 is built from 12 residues. Germline V gives CDR1 MNHEY, CDR2 SVGAGI. This CDR3 is CAVDGATYEQYF. The CDR3 nucleotides read TGTGCCGTTGATGGGGCCACCTACGAGCAGTACTTC.

The genes are TRBV4-1 and TRBJ2-1; TRBD2 agrees at 12 bases. With V trimmed by 4 bases and J by 5 bases, 6 bases remained unmatched. Germline V CDR1 and CDR2: MGHRA, YSYEKL. The CDR3 consists of 16 residues. CDR3 amino acids: CASSLRLAGADNEQFF. In DNA, the CDR3 is TGCGCCAGCAGCCTCCGACTAGCGGGAGCGGACAATGAGCAGTTCTTC.

The CDR3 region is CASSPGTSGYNEQFF. CDR3 nucleotides: TGTGCCAGCAGCCCCGGGACTAGCGGTTACAATGAGCAGTTCTTC. The V call is TRBV11-2, the J call TRBJ2-1, with 11 bases matching TRBD2. Germline CDR1 is SGHAT and CDR2 is FQNNGV. This CDR3 has 15 residues. Unmatched junction bases numbered 4, after V lost 5 bases and J lost 4 bases.

This chain uses TRBV7-2 with TRBJ2-7; the match to TRBD1 covers 8 bases. The ends lost 4 bases at V and 3 bases at J; junction bases unmatched: 5. Germline-derived CDR1 and CDR2 are SGHTA and FQGNSA. CDR3 length equals 14 residues. This chain's CDR3 is CASSSGQGVYEQYF. The CDR3 coding sequence is TGTGCCAGCAGCTCCGGACAGGGTGTCTACGAGCAGTACTTC.

V usage is TRBV19 and J usage is TRBJ2-3, with unresolved D. V was clipped by 4 bases and J by 6 bases, with 8 bases between them. CDR3 size: 12 residues. The germline V gene has CDR1 LNHDA and CDR2 SQIVND (reference sequence). The DNA of the CDR3 is TGTGCCAGTAGTACTCGACGGGATACGCAGTATTTT. Translating it yields CASSTRRDTQYF.

The chain is built from TRBV24-1 and TRBJ2-1; 12 bases fit TRBD2. The CDR3 extends over 16 amino acids. Germline lookup yields CDR1 KGHDR and CDR2 SFDVKD. The ends lost 3 bases at V and 6 bases at J; junction bases unmatched: 5. CDR3 sequence: CATSDPGTSGSNEQFF. Written as DNA, the CDR3 is TGTGCCACCAGTGATCCCGGGACTAGCGGGTCCAATGAGCAGTTCTTC.

This clone was picked up one time. The rearrangement links TRBV6-2 or TRBV6-3 to TRBJ2-4; no reliable D call. Trimming shortened V by 4 bases and J by 0 bases, and 7 bases separated the two germline ends. Germline V CDR1 and CDR2: MNHEY, SVGEGT. The CDR3 length is 14 residues. CDR3 in DNA: TGTGCCAGCAGTTCATGGTTAGCCAAAAACATTCAGTACTTC. Protein: CASSSWLAKNIQYF.

The rearrangement links TRBV15 to TRBJ2-3; D might be TRBD1 (5 bases). CDR3 length: 14 residues. Per the germline V gene, CDR1 is LNHNV and CDR2 is YYDKDF (reference sequence). V lost 6 bases to trimming and J lost 1 base, with 11 bases between them. The CDR3: CATREQTGTDTQYF. DNA of the CDR3: TGTGCCACCAGGGAACAGACAGGCACAGATACGCAGTATTTT. Using reference TRBV15 and TRBJ2-3 for the parts outside the CDR3, the full variable domain is DAMVIQNPRYQVTQFGKPVTLSCSQTLNHNVMYWYQQKSSQAPKLLFHYYDKDFNNEADTPDNFQSRRPNTSFCFLDIRSPGLGDTAMYLCATREQTGTDTQYFGPGTRLTVL.

This chain uses TRBV13 with TRBJ1-2; the match to TRBD1 covers 10 bases. The CDR3 has 15 residues. Trimming at V came to 7 bases and at J to 3 bases, leaving 8 bases not matched to a gene. The germline V gene has CDR1 PRHDT and CDR2 FYEKMQ (reference sequence). The CDR3 region is CASTWGQGRDYGYTF. For the CDR3, the DNA is TGTGCCAGCACCTGGGGACAGGGGAGGGACTATGGCTACACCTTC.

The count of this clone is one. This chain links TRBV7-9 with TRBJ2-7; 8 bases agree with TRBD1. The CDR3 length is 14 residues. CDR1 and CDR2 from the germline V gene are SEHNR and FQNEAQ (reference sequence). V shed 1 base, J shed 7 bases, and the junction held 6 bases outside the gene matches. The DNA of the CDR3 is TGTGCCAGCAGCTTAGAGGGACAGGCGGGTGAGCAGTACTTC. It codes for CASSLEGQAGEQYF.

V gene TRBV12-3 or TRBV12-4 combines with J gene TRBJ2-3; the D is unclear. The CDR3 has 11 amino acids. Trimming left V 3 bases short and J 7 bases short, with 5 bases between. The CDR3 sequence is CASSLRHTQYF. CDR3 sequence (DNA): TGTGCCAGCAGTTTGAGGCATACGCAGTATTTT.

The chain couples TRBV11-3 to TRBJ2-1; D call uncertain. V was trimmed by 6 bases and J by 8 bases, leaving 17 bases between them. The V gene's germline CDR1 is SGHNT and CDR2 YENEEA. The CDR3 has 14 amino acids. This chain's CDR3 is CASSNGGPNDEQFF. The CDR3 DNA reads as TGTGCCAGCAGTAACGGTGGGCCTAACGATGAGCAGTTCTTC.

The chain is built from TRBV4-3 and TRBJ2-5, with 13 bases that match TRBD2. The CDR3 has 16 residues. Germline V gene sequence: CDR1 LGHNA, CDR2 YSLEER. V shed 6 bases, J shed 5 bases, and the junction held 9 bases outside the gene matches. The CDR3 reads CASRTEGLAGWETQYF. The CDR3 nucleotides read TGCGCCAGCAGGACAGAGGGACTAGCGGGATGGGAGACCCAGTACTTC.

The J gene is TRBJ2-7, the V gene TRBV6-2 or TRBV6-3, with 7 positions matching TRBD2. The CDR3 spans 17 residues. Germline values: CDR1 MNHEY, CDR2 SVGEGT. The ends lost 0 bases at V and 1 base at J; junction bases unmatched: 9. The CDR3 region is CASSYSGTGTTSYEQYF. The CDR3 nucleotides are TGTGCCAGCAGTTACTCCGGGACCGGGACTACATCCTACGAGCAGTACTTC.

This clone was observed once. The chain uses TRBV27 and TRBJ1-2; TRBD1 is a possible D gene (6 bases). From germline, CDR1 is MNHEY and CDR2 SMNVEV (reference sequence). V was shortened by 6 bases and J by 4 bases, with 21 bases between the two germline ends. CDR3 length equals 16 residues. This CDR3 reads CASSFTGKGLGYGYTF. DNA of the CDR3: TGTGCCAGCAGCTTTACAGGGAAAGGGCTAGGCTATGGCTACACCTTC.